The source of this T cell receptor (beta chain) is a study of blood T cell repertoires in COVID-19. Overall study context: Nucleic acid was either cDNA or gDNA, and it came from T cells, B-cell-depleted T cells, or PBMCs.

CDR3 length: 13 residues. Per germline, CDR1 SNHLY and CDR2 FYNNEI. V lost 11 bases, J lost 3 bases, and 5 bases stayed unmatched. Study processing details: The assay estimated nucleated cells by amplifying reference gene primers. Using immunoSEQ multiplex PCR, the repertoire was profiled, and TCRdb retains in-frame clones only, with some absent. Clonal size and the V and J genes are those of that table, whereas D and trimming came from the DNA. The sample lists tens of thousands of clones, roughly 80% seen once, with 4% to 6% in the top ten. One Seattle source followed patients from active infection through their disease course.

The TCR originated in a man at least 80 years old with COVID-19, enrolled during active disease. V and J are TRBV2 and TRBJ2-2; 8 bases line up with TRBD1. Sequenced sample: peripheral blood. CDR3 amino acids: CAGRTGYTGELFF. The CDR3 DNA reads as TGTGCCGGACGGACAGGGTACACCGGGGAGCTGTTTTTT.